This record covers a single T cell receptor (beta chain). Looked up from germline, CDR1 is ENHRY and CDR2 is SYGVKD. The J segment lost 1 base and the V segment lost 3 bases, leaving 9 bases of the junction unmatched. The CDR3 loop spans 17 amino acids. The sample comes from a study of T cell changes during pregnancy in multiple sclerosis. Data came from immunoSEQ multiplex PCR; TCRdb stores just in-frame clones and leaves some out. The sample holds about 39,000 clones, almost 95% seen once. The sequence came from a female donor with multiple sclerosis, enrolled in a pregnancy study. The chain links TRBV10-3 to TRBJ2-3; 8 nucleotides agree with TRBD2. The sequences come from CD4+ T cells from peripheral blood mononuclear cells, collected after pregnancy. DNA of the CDR3: TGTGCCATCAGTGACCCGGGCGGAGCGGGGGGCACAGATACGCAGTATTTT. Translation: CAISDPGGAGGTDTQYF.